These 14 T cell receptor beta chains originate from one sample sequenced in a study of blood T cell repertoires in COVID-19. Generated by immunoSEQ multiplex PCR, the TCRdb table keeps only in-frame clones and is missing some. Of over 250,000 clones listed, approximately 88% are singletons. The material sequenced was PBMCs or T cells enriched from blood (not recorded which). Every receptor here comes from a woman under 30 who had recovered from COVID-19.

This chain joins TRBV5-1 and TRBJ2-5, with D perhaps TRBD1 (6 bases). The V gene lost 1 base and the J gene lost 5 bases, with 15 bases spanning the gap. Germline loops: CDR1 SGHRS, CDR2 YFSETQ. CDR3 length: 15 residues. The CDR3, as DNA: TGCGCCAGCAGCTTGCAGGGGCTCGTTCAGGAGACCCAGTACTTC. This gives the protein CASSLQGLVQETQYF.

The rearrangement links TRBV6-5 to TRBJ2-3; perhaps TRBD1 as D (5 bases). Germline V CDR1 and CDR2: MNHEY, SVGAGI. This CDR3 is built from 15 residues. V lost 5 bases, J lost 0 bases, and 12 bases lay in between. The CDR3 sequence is CASSTGVASTDTQYF. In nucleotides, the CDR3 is TGTGCCAGCAGTACAGGAGTTGCTAGCACAGATACGCAGTATTTT.

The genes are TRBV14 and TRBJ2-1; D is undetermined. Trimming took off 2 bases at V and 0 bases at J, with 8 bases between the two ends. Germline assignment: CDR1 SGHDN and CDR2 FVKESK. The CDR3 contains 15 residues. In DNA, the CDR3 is TGTGCCAGCAGCCAATACGCTAGCTCCTACAATGAGCAGTTCTTC. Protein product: CASSQYASSYNEQFF.

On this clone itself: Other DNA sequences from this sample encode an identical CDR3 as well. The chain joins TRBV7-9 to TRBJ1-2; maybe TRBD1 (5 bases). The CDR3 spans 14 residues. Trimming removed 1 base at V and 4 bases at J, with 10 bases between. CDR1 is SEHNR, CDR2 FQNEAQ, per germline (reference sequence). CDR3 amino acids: CASSLGGQGYGYTF. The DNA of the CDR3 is TGTGCCAGCAGCTTAGGTGGCCAGGGCTATGGCTACACCTTC.

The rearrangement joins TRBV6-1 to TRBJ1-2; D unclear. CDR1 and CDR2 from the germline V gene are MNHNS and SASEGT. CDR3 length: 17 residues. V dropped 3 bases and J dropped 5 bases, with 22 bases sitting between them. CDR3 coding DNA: TGTGCCAGCAGTGATCCTTATACAGAGGGAGACATATATGGCTACACCTTC. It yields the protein CASSDPYTEGDIYGYTF.

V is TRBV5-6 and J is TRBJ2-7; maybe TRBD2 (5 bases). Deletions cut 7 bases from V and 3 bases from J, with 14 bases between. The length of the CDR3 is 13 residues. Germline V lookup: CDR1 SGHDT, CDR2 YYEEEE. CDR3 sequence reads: CASFQRIIYEQYF. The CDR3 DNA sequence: TGTGCCAGCTTTCAGCGGATCATCTACGAGCAGTACTTC.

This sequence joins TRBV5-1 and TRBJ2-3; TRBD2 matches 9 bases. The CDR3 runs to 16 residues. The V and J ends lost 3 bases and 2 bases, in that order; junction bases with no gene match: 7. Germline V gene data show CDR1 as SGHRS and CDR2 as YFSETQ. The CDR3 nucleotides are TGCGCCAGCAGCTCCCTAGCGGGGACTTTCACAGATACGCAGTATTTT. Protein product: CASSSLAGTFTDTQYF.

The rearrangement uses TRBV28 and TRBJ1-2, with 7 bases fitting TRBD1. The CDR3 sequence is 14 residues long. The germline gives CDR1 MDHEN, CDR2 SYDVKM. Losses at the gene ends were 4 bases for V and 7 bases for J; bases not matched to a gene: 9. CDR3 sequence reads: CASSSLTGNIGYTF. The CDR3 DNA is TGTGCCAGCAGTTCCTTGACAGGGAACATTGGCTACACCTTC.

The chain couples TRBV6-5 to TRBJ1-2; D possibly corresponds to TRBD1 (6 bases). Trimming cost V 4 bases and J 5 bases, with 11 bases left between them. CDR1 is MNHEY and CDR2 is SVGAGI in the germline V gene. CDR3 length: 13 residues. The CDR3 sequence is CASSFLGGYGYTF. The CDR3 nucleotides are TGTGCCAGCAGTTTTTTAGGGGGTTATGGCTACACCTTC.

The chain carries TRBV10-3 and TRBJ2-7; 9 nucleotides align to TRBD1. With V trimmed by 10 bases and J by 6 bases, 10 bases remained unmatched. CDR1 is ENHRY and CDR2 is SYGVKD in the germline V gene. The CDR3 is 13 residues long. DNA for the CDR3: TGTGCCACCCTCCGGGGACAGGGTTCCGAGCAGTACTTC. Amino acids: CATLRGQGSEQYF.

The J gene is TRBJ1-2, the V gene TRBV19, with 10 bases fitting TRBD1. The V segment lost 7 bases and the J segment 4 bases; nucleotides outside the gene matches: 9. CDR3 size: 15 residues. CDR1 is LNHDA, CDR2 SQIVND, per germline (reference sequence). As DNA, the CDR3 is TGTGCCAGTAACCTCCGGGACAGGGGTGCCTATGGCTACACCTTC. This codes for CASNLRDRGAYGYTF.

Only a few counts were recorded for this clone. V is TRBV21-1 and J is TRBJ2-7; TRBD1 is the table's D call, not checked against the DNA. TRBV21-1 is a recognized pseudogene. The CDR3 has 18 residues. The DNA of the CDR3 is TGTGCCAGCAGCCTAAACGCTGGGACAGATCCCCTCACCTACGAGCAGTACTTC. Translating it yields CASSLNAGTDPLTYEQYF.

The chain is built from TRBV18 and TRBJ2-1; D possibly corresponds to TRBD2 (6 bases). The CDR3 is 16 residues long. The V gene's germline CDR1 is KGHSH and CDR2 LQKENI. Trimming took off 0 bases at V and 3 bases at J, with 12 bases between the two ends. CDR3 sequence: CASSPPTGVSYNEQFF. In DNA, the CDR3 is TGTGCCAGCTCACCACCGACGGGAGTAAGCTACAATGAGCAGTTCTTC.

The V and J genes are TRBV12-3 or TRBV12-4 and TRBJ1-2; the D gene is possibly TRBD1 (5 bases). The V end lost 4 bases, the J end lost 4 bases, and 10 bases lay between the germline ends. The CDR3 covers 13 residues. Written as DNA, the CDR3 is TGTGCCAGCAGTTCACAGGCGTTCTATGGCTACACCTTC. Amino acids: CASSSQAFYGYTF.